Reported below is one T cell receptor (beta chain). MiXCR was run by TCRdb on the RT-PCR reads, yielding one entry per CDR3 protein. The sample lists some 150,000 distinct CDR3 sequences, roughly 35% occurring once. The data stem from a study of patients and donors after allogeneic stem cell transplantation. This CDR3 has 14 residues. CDR1 LGHDT and CDR2 YNNKEL come from the germline V gene (reference sequence). V was cut by 1 base and J by 7 bases, with 14 bases left in between. The rearrangement joins TRBV3-1 to TRBJ2-7, with a tentative D call TRBD2 (5 bases). This receptor was taken from a human donor who was either an allogeneic HSCT recipient or a stem cell or donor lymphocyte infusion donor (not recorded which). It is not recorded whose cells these are; they may come from a transplant donor. Input material: blood, either unsorted or a sorted T cell fraction (not recorded which). The CDR3 DNA follows: TGTGCCAGCAGCCAAGGACCGCCCTCGGGGGAGCAGTACGTC. Protein sequence: CASSQGPPSGEQYV.